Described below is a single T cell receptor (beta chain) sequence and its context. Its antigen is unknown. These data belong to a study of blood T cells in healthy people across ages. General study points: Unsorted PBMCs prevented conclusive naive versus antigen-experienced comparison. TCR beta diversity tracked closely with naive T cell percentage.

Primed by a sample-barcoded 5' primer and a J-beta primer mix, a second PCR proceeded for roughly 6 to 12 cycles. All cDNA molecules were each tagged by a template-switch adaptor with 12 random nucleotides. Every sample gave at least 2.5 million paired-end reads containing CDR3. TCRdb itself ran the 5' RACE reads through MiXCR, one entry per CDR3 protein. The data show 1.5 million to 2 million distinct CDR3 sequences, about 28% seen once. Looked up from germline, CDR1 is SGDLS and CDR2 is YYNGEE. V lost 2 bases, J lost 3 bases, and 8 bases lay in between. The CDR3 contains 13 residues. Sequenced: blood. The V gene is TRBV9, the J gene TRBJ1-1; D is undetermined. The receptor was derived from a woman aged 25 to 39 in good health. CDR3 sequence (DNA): TGTGCCAGCAGCGTTTCTCTTGACACTGAAGCTTTCTTT. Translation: CASSVSLDTEAFF.